The 25 T cell receptor beta chains listed next were all sequenced from one sample in a study of T cell repertoires in cytomegalovirus infection (dated by TCRdb to between 2018 and 2021). The antigens of these receptors remain unknown. These reads were obtained on an Illumina HiSeq 1500. The public reads were quality trimmed at Q25 with fastp and then assembled into clones with MiXCR by TCRdb, keeping productive beta chains. Rows matching on CDR3 protein sequence are summarized as one entry with the most common DNA and genes. Across this sample there are about 360,000 distinct CDR3 sequences, with around a third seen only once. Of the sample, roughly 14% is held by the ten largest clones. The treatment or condition label on this specimen signifies: in vitro stimulation with specific CMV peptide epitopes to enrich CMV-specific T cells. The sample in question was cultured PBMCs, obtained from culture after CMV antigen stimulation. These receptors originate from a human donor in good health (CMV status not recorded). Some clones in this sample may be carry-over from other donors' samples.

The chain joins TRBV19 to TRBJ2-5; no reliable D call. Trimming pared 5 bases from V and 1 base from J, leaving 8 bases between. CDR3 length equals 13 residues. Germline V lookup: CDR1 LNHDA, CDR2 SQIVND (reference sequence). This chain's CDR3 is CASSQHLQETQYF. CDR3 DNA: TGTGCCAGTAGTCAACACCTCCAAGAGACCCAGTACTTC.

The chain is built from TRBV3-1 and TRBJ2-1; maybe TRBD2 (5 bases). In germline, CDR1 is LGHDT, CDR2 YNNKEL (reference sequence). The CDR3 consists of 16 residues. V was cut by 4 bases and J by 5 bases, with 18 bases left in between. The CDR3 coding sequence is TGTGCCAGCAGCCCTGTCACCGGGAATAAACACAATGAGCAGTTCTTC. It is translated as CASSPVTGNKHNEQFF.

The chain has TRBV28 and TRBJ1-1; no definite D call. Germline V CDR1 and CDR2: MDHEN, SYDVKM. V was cut by 2 bases and J by 8 bases, with 9 bases left in between. The CDR3 covers 12 residues. This chain's CDR3 is CASSLAAAEAFF. As DNA, the CDR3 is TGTGCCAGCAGTTTAGCGGCGGCCGAAGCTTTCTTT.

V and J are TRBV6-5 and TRBJ2-7; 13 nucleotides match TRBD2. Germline-derived CDR1 and CDR2 are MNHEY and SVGAGI. The CDR3 runs 14 residues. Losses at the gene ends were 8 bases for V and 4 bases for J; bases not matched to a gene: 5. CDR3 sequence: CASSEGLAGYEQYF. For the CDR3, the DNA is TGTGCCAGCTCCGAGGGACTAGCGGGGTACGAGCAGTACTTC.

The rearrangement uses TRBV19 and TRBJ1-1; D ambiguous. In germline, CDR1 is LNHDA, CDR2 SQIVND (reference sequence). The CDR3 is made up of 13 amino acids. V dropped 2 bases and J dropped 3 bases, with 7 bases sitting between them. The CDR3 DNA reads TGTGCCAGTAGTATAATCGTGGACACTGAAGCTTTCTTT. This gives the protein CASSIIVDTEAFF.

The CDR3 here is CASSLRAGQGNYEQYF. Written as DNA, the CDR3 is TGTGCCAGCAGCTTACGTGCCGGACAGGGTAACTACGAGCAGTACTTC. The J gene is TRBJ2-7, the V gene TRBV7-8; the match to TRBD1 covers 8 bases. Unmatched junction bases numbered 9, after V lost 2 bases and J lost 3 bases. Germline CDR1 reads SGHVS; CDR2 reads FQNEAQ. There are 16 residues in the CDR3.

This clonotype has just a few counts. The chain employs TRBV6-2 or TRBV6-3 and TRBJ1-5; D is ambiguous. Looked up from germline, CDR1 is MNHEY and CDR2 is SVGEGT. V was pared by 2 bases and J by 2 bases, with 4 bases between. The CDR3 covers 13 residues. This CDR3 is CASSYEGNQPQHF. The CDR3 nucleotides read TGTGCCAGCAGTTACGAGGGCAATCAGCCCCAGCATTTT.

The chain couples TRBV7-2 to TRBJ2-5; 10 bases map to TRBD1. V was pared by 5 bases and J by 5 bases, with 11 bases of the junction left unmatched. Germline loops: CDR1 SGHTA, CDR2 FQGNSA. This CDR3 contains 16 residues. This chain's CDR3 is CASSLGGQGPGETQYF. CDR3 coding DNA: TGTGCCAGCAGCCTTGGGGGACAGGGGCCGGGGGAGACCCAGTACTTC. Supplemented by reference TRBV7-2 and TRBJ2-5, the full variable domain reads GAGVSQSPSNKVTEKGKDVELRCDPISGHTALYWYRQSLGQGLEFLIYFQGNSAPDKSGLPSDRFSAERTGGSVSTLTIQRTQQEDSAVYLCASSLGGQGPGETQYFGPGTRLLVL.

The chain links TRBV20-1 to TRBJ2-1; TRBD2 aligns across 8 bases. The CDR3 extends over 15 amino acids. V was clipped by 4 bases and J by 7 bases; unmatched bases: 12. CDR1 and CDR2 (germline): DFQATT, SNEGSKA (reference sequence). The CDR3 DNA reads as TGCAGTGCTAAAAGGGTCGAAACGGGGGGGAATGAGCAGTTCTTC. The encoded protein is CSAKRVETGGNEQFF.

This clonotype was seen a few times. The J gene is TRBJ1-4, the V gene TRBV19; tentative D call: TRBD1 (6 bases). Trimming left V 3 bases short and J 1 base short, with 12 bases between. Germline assignment: CDR1 LNHDA and CDR2 SQIVND (reference sequence). The CDR3 is 16 amino acids. CDR3 DNA: TGTGCCAGTAGTATCTGGCAGGGACAAACTAATGAAAAACTGTTTTTT. This sequence encodes CASSIWQGQTNEKLFF.

This clonotype was observed a handful of times. The gene calls are TRBV12-3 or TRBV12-4 and TRBJ2-5; 10 nucleotides agree with TRBD2. The CDR3 covers 13 residues. V was clipped by 7 bases and J by 5 bases; unmatched bases: 4. DNA of the CDR3: TGTGCCAGCACCCTGGGACTAGCGGAGACCCAGTACTTC. Protein: CASTLGLAETQYF.

The table lists this clonotype with a few counts. V usage is TRBV30 and J usage is TRBJ2-6; perhaps D is TRBD1 or TRBD2 (5 bases each). The germline V gene encodes CDR1 GTSNPN and CDR2 SVGIG (reference sequence). This CDR3 region has 15 residues. The V gene lost 5 bases and the J gene lost 0 bases, with 11 bases spanning the gap. The CDR3 DNA is TGTGCCTGGCAGGGAAGCGGCTCTGGGGCCAACGTCCTGACTTTC. It codes for CAWQGSGSGANVLTF.

The CDR3: CSARSAVSYNEQFF. In nucleotides, the CDR3 is TGCAGTGCTAGATCAGCGGTGTCCTACAATGAGCAGTTCTTC. This sequence joins TRBV20-1 and TRBJ2-1; D perhaps matches TRBD2 (5 bases). Germline-derived CDR1 and CDR2 are DFQATT and SNEGSKA (reference sequence). This CDR3 comprises 14 residues. With 2 bases removed from V and 1 base from J, the gap between germline ends came to 9 bases.

The J gene is TRBJ2-1, the V gene TRBV6-8, with 7 nucleotides matching TRBD2. This CDR3 comprises 15 residues. CDR1 is MNHGY, CDR2 SAAAGT, per germline. V dropped 6 bases and J dropped 7; count of bases not matched to a gene: 12. This CDR3 is CASSSTGRGVNEQFF. CDR3 in DNA: TGTGCCAGCAGCTCGACTGGGAGGGGAGTGAATGAGCAGTTCTTC.

The table lists this clonotype with a few counts. This chain joins TRBV19 and TRBJ1-2; unclear D gene. CDR1 is LNHDA, CDR2 SQIVND, per germline (reference sequence). Trimming cost V 10 bases and J 3 bases, with 30 bases left between them. This CDR3 comprises 18 residues. CDR3 in DNA: TGTGCCAATACCAAGAGTGGACGGTGCAGGAGCTGGGACTATGGCTACACCTTC. It codes for CANTKSGRCRSWDYGYTF.

This clonotype appeared many times. The V call is TRBV20-1, the J call TRBJ2-7; perhaps TRBD2 as D (5 bases). The CDR3 loop spans 13 amino acids. Germline V gene lookup returns CDR1 DFQATT and CDR2 SNEGSKA (reference sequence). Trimming cost V 6 bases and J 0 bases, with 12 bases left between them. Here the CDR3 reads CSANPGNSYEQYF. In DNA, the CDR3 is TGCAGTGCAAACCCGGGAAACTCCTACGAGCAGTACTTC.

This clonotype was counted between two and nine times. The rearrangement uses TRBV7-2 and TRBJ2-1; possibly TRBD1 for D (6 bases). Per germline, CDR1 SGHTA and CDR2 FQGNSA. The V and J ends lost 4 bases and 2 bases respectively, with 12 bases between them. CDR3 length: 15 residues. The chain's CDR3 is CASSYLGTPYNEQFF. For the CDR3, the DNA is TGTGCCAGCAGCTATCTCGGGACACCCTACAATGAGCAGTTCTTC.

This clonotype was recorded a few times. The CDR3 DNA sequence: TGCGCCAGCAGCCAACAGGGACTAGCGGGAGAAGAGACCCAGTACTTC. Residues: CASSQQGLAGEETQYF. The gene calls are TRBV4-3 and TRBJ2-5; TRBD2 matches at 14 bases. CDR1 is LGHNA, CDR2 YSLEER, per germline. The V segment lost 2 bases and the J segment 3 bases; nucleotides outside the gene matches: 2. The CDR3 consists of 16 residues.

Written as DNA, the CDR3 is TGTGCCAGCAGTCAACAGGGTCTCACTGAAGCTTTCTTT. This gives the protein CASSQQGLTEAFF. The rearrangement uses TRBV7-3 and TRBJ1-1; D is possibly TRBD1 (6 bases). This CDR3 has 13 residues. Trimming removed 6 bases at V and 4 bases at J, with 12 bases between. The germline CDR1 and CDR2 sequences are SGHTA and FQGTGA. Filled out from reference TRBV7-3 and TRBJ1-1, the complete variable domain reads GAGVSQTPSNKVTEKGKYVELRCDPISGHTALYWYRQSLGQGPEFLIYFQGTGAADDSGLPNDRFFAVRPEGSVSTLKIQRTERGDSAVYLCASSQQGLTEAFFGQGTRLTVV.

This clonotype was seen more than once but under ten times. This rearrangement joins TRBV7-2 to TRBJ1-2, with 8 bases matching TRBD1. CDR3 length: 17 amino acids. CDR1 is SGHTA and CDR2 is FQGNSA in the germline V gene. With 4 bases clipped from V and 3 bases from J, the junction kept 13 bases outside the gene matches. The DNA for the CDR3 is TGTGCCAGCAGCTCCCCGGGCAGGGGGCGCGTTTACTATGGCTACACCTTC. Its protein product is CASSSPGRGRVYYGYTF.

This clonotype appeared many times. The chain links TRBV11-2 to TRBJ2-2; D is possibly TRBD1 or TRBD2 (5 bases each). V lost 1 base and J 5 bases, leaving 17 bases between the germline ends. CDR1 and CDR2 from the germline V gene are SGHAT and FQNNGV. The CDR3 is 17 amino acids. The CDR3 DNA reads as TGTGCCAGCAGCTTAGTTCCGGGGACCGAGCCGACCGGGGAGCTGTTTTTT. Residues: CASSLVPGTEPTGELFF. The full variable domain, in which reference TRBV11-2 and TRBJ2-2 provide the parts outside the CDR3, is EAGVAQSPRYKIIEKRQSVAFWCNPISGHATLYWYQQILGQGPKLLIQFQNNGVVDDSQLPKDRFSAERLKGVDSTLKIQPAKLEDSAVYLCASSLVPGTEPTGELFFGEGSRLTVL.

This clonotype turned up a few times. The genes are TRBV19 and TRBJ2-3; D unclear. Germline V gene lookup returns CDR1 LNHDA and CDR2 SQIVND (reference sequence). V lost 2 bases and J 4 bases, leaving 13 bases between the germline ends. The CDR3 extends over 15 amino acids. In DNA form, the CDR3 reads TGTGCCAGTAGTATATGGGGTAGCAGTGCAGATACGCAGTATTTT. This codes for CASSIWGSSADTQYF.

This clonotype has just one count. The V gene is TRBV4-1, the J gene TRBJ2-1; D is undetermined. Germline V gives CDR1 MGHRA, CDR2 YSYEKL. CDR3 length: 14 residues. Trimming shortened V by 9 bases and J by 2 bases, and 14 bases separated the two germline ends. The CDR3 protein is CASNKEGPYNEQFF. The CDR3 nucleotides read TGCGCCAGTAATAAAGAAGGGCCCTACAATGAGCAGTTCTTC.

The chain joins TRBV24-1 to TRBJ1-5; 7 nucleotides line up with TRBD1. CDR1 and CDR2 (germline): KGHDR, SFDVKD. The CDR3 spans 15 residues. The J segment lost 2 bases and the V segment lost 5 bases, leaving 5 bases of the junction unmatched. CDR3 nucleotides: TGTGCCACCAGTGCCGGGACAGCGGGCAATCAGCCCCAGCATTTT. Residues: CATSAGTAGNQPQHF.

This clonotype was counted a single time. A single base separates this from a much larger clone, so it may be a read error. This chain joins TRBV7-2 and TRBJ2-6; possibly TRBD1 or TRBD2 for D (5 bases each). This CDR3 spans 16 amino acids. CDR1 SGHTA and CDR2 FQGNSA come from the germline V gene. CDR3 coding DNA: TGTGCCAGCAGCTTAGTTGGTGGGAGAGGGGCCAACGTCCTGGCTTTC. As protein: CASSLVGGRGANVLAF.